This T cell receptor beta chain was obtained from a study of blood T cell repertoires in COVID-19. On the study more broadly: Researchers got acute and convalescent COVID-19 samples from the United States, Italy and Spain. From T cells, B-cell-depleted T cells, or PBMCs came the material, which was cDNA or gDNA.

As processed by the authors: Scientists estimated how many nucleated cells there were by amplifying reference gene primers. Only in-frame clones appear in the TCRdb table, and some are missing; sequencing was by immunoSEQ multiplex PCR. V and J calls and clone size are those listed in that table; D and trimming were worked out from the DNA. Of 70,000 to 95,000 clones in the sample, roughly 80% were seen once. The CDR3 contains 14 residues. V lost 4 bases and J 5 bases, leaving 12 bases between the germline ends. The germline gives CDR1 SNHLY, CDR2 FYNNEI. V usage is TRBV2 and J usage is TRBJ1-5; D remains ambiguous. This receptor was taken from a woman between 35 and 50 years old with active or convalescent COVID-19. Material: peripheral blood. The CDR3 region has the DNA TGTGCCAGCAGTGTCGGGTCTCGGGATCAGCCCCAGCATTTT. Amino acids: CASSVGSRDQPQHF.